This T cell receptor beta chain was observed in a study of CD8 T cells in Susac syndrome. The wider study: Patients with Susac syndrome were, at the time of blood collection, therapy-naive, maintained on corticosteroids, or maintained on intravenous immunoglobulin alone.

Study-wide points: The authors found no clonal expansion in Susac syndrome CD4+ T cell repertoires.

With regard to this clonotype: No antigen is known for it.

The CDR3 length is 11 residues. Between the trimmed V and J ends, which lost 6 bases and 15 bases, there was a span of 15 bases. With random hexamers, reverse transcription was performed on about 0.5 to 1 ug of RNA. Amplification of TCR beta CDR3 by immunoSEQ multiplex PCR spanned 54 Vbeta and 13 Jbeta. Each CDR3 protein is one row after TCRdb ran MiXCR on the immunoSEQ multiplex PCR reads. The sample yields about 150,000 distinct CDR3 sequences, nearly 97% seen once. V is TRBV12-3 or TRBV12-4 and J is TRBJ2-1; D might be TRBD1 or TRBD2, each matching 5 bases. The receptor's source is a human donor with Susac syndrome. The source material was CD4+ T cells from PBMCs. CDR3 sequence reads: CASSPGLGGFF. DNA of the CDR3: TGTGCCAGCAGCCCGGGCCTTGGGGGGTTCTTC.